The 27 T cell receptor beta chains below all came from one sample that was sequenced in a study of human T cells and chemical hapten exposure. Sample time point: patch test 2, 6 weeks after DPC sensitization. The treatment denotes: therapeutic diphenylcyclopropenone sensitization with weekly scalp DPC. Total RNA was isolated from unfractionated whole blood. TCRdb re-derived calls from the RACE reads in MiXCR, one entry per CDR3 protein. Of about 42,000 distinct CDR3 sequences listed, 8.5% to 10% are singletons. This specimen consisted of whole blood, obtained in connection with sensitization to the hapten diphenylcyclopropenone (DPC). Receptors were obtained from a woman in her 30s with alopecia areata. Some clones in this sample may be carry-over from other donors' samples.

V and J are TRBV5-1 and TRBJ1-1, with D unclear. This CDR3 region has 13 residues. In germline, CDR1 is SGHRS, CDR2 YFSETQ. V lost 0 bases, J lost 5 bases, and 8 bases lay in between. The CDR3 nucleotides read TGCGCCAGCAGCTTGGTTGGGCAGACTGAAGCTTTCTTT. Amino acids: CASSLVGQTEAFF.

This clonotype was picked up many times. This rearrangement joins TRBV3-1 to TRBJ2-2; D possibly corresponds to TRBD1 (5 bases). The germline gives CDR1 LGHDT, CDR2 YNNKEL (reference sequence). The V gene lost 4 bases and the J gene lost 0 bases, with 6 bases spanning the gap. The CDR3 sequence is 14 residues long. CDR3 sequence: CASSPGPNTGELFF. For the CDR3, the DNA is TGTGCCAGCAGCCCAGGGCCGAACACCGGGGAGCTGTTTTTT.

This chain links TRBV7-3 with TRBJ2-5, with 7 bases identical to TRBD1. The CDR3 totals 15 residues. After removal of 1 base from V and 1 base from J, the junction contained 3 bases not matched to a gene. Looked up from germline, CDR1 is SGHTA and CDR2 is FQGTGA. In DNA form, the CDR3 reads TGTGCCAGCAGCTTAATCACAGGGGCCCAAGAGACCCAGTACTTC. As protein: CASSLITGAQETQYF.

This clonotype appeared many times. This chain joins TRBV4-3 and TRBJ1-2; D not certain. V lost 4 bases, J lost 0 bases, and 15 bases lay in between. This CDR3 contains 16 residues. Per the germline V gene, CDR1 is LGHNA and CDR2 is YSLEER. Written as DNA, the CDR3 is TGCGCCAGCAGCCCCGCTTCCCCTCCGACTAACTATGGCTACACCTTC. It encodes CASSPASPPTNYGYTF.

The chain joins TRBV5-1 to TRBJ2-1, with unresolved D. The CDR3 covers 14 residues. Trimming stripped 0 bases from V and 8 bases from J, with 12 bases between. CDR1 SGHRS and CDR2 YFSETQ come from the germline V gene. CDR3: CASSLAWQRDEQFF. The CDR3 nucleotides are TGCGCCAGCAGCTTGGCCTGGCAACGTGATGAGCAGTTCTTC.

The CDR3 loop reads CASSMPGRTYEQYF. In DNA, the CDR3 is TGTGCCAGTAGTATGCCCGGACGAACCTACGAGCAGTACTTC. The gene calls are TRBV19 and TRBJ2-7; unclear D gene. V lost 3 bases, J lost 2 bases, and 11 bases lay in between. CDR3 length: 14 amino acids. CDR1 and CDR2 from the germline V gene are LNHDA and SQIVND (reference sequence).

This chain joins TRBV29-1 and TRBJ2-1, with 13 bases fitting TRBD2. Trimming removed 4 bases from V and 7 bases from J; junction bases left unmatched: 1. The CDR3 has 13 residues. Germline CDR1 is SQVTM and CDR2 is ANQGSEA. CDR3 sequence: CSVGTSGGNEQFF. The CDR3 DNA is TGCAGCGTTGGGACTAGCGGGGGTAATGAGCAGTTCTTC.

This clonotype has only a few counts. J is TRBJ2-3 and V is TRBV27; D may be TRBD1 or TRBD2 (5 bases each). CDR3 length: 13 amino acids. CDR1 and CDR2 from the germline V gene are MNHEY and SMNVEV (reference sequence). V was trimmed by 4 bases and J by 9 bases, leaving 14 bases between them. In nucleotides, the CDR3 is TGTGCCAGCAGTTCAGATTTGGGGGTAACGCAGTATTTT. This sequence encodes CASSSDLGVTQYF.

The rearrangement uses TRBV12-3 or TRBV12-4 and TRBJ2-7, with 7 bases fitting TRBD2. This CDR3 has 12 residues. V shed 5 bases, J shed 9 bases, and the junction held 7 bases outside the gene matches. CDR3 in DNA: TGTGCCAGCAGTCCGGGACTAATTGGGCAGTACTTC. This translates into CASSPGLIGQYF.

The chain couples TRBV30 to TRBJ2-3; the D call may be TRBD1 or TRBD2 (7 bases each). The CDR3 contains 13 residues. Germline V gene lookup returns CDR1 GTSNPN and CDR2 SVGIG (reference sequence). The V gene lost 1 base and the J gene lost 11 bases, with 16 bases spanning the gap. The CDR3 here is CAWSGQGGGEQYF. The CDR3 DNA follows: TGTGCCTGGAGTGGACAGGGAGGGGGTGAGCAGTATTTT.

This clonotype appeared many times. The chain combines TRBV7-2 with TRBJ1-2; no definite D call. Trimming left V 1 base short and J 3 bases short, with 6 bases between. This CDR3 has 13 residues. Germline V gives CDR1 SGHTA, CDR2 FQGNSA. This chain's CDR3 is CASSLVRDYGYTF. The CDR3 DNA sequence: TGTGCCAGCAGCTTAGTCCGGGACTATGGCTACACCTTC.

The V call is TRBV7-2, the J call TRBJ1-1; D possibly corresponds to TRBD1 (6 bases). Germline V gene lookup returns CDR1 SGHTA and CDR2 FQGNSA. The V end was cut by 5 bases, the J end by 5 bases, with 15 bases between. The CDR3 totals 14 residues. CDR3 nucleotide sequence: TGTGCCAGCAGCCCACGGGGGGGCGGAACTGAAGCTTTCTTT. Translating gives CASSPRGGGTEAFF.

The genes are TRBV11-2 and TRBJ1-1; TRBD1 matches at 8 bases. J was trimmed by 2 bases and V by 0 bases; bases with no gene match: 2. The CDR3 covers 15 residues. The germline V gene has CDR1 SGHAT and CDR2 FQNNGV. CDR3 nucleotide sequence: TGTGCCAGCAGCTTAGAAGACAGGGGTAACACTGAAGCTTTCTTT. Its protein product is CASSLEDRGNTEAFF.

The rearrangement uses TRBV7-9 and TRBJ2-7; the D is unclear. CDR3 size: 12 residues. The V end lost 5 bases, the J end lost 3 bases, and 8 bases lay between the germline ends. The V gene's germline CDR1 is SEHNR and CDR2 FQNEAQ (reference sequence). DNA for the CDR3: TGTGCCAGCAGCCCCCAGGTCTACGAGCAGTACTTC. Its protein product is CASSPQVYEQYF. The full variable domain, rest sourced from reference TRBV7-9 and TRBJ2-7, is DTGVSQNPRHKITKRGQNVTFRCDPISEHNRLYWYRQTLGQGPEFLTYFQNEAQLEKSRLLSDRFSAERPKGSFSTLEIQRTEQGDSAMYLCASSPQVYEQYFGPGTRLTVT.

This clonotype was counted ten times or more. The rearrangement joins TRBV7-9 to TRBJ1-6, with D maybe TRBD1 (5 bases). Deletions cut 5 bases from V and 7 bases from J, with 15 bases between. This CDR3 region has 15 residues. CDR1 is SEHNR and CDR2 is FQNEAQ in the germline V gene (reference sequence). The CDR3 region has the DNA TGTGCCAGCAGCCCGAAGGGGCCGGGGAATTCACCCCTCCACTTT. Protein sequence: CASSPKGPGNSPLHF.

Ten or more counts support this clonotype. The CDR3 nucleotides are TGTGCCAGCAGCTTACTCTACGAGCAGTACTTC. It translates to CASSLLYEQYF. This chain links TRBV28 with TRBJ2-7; D not resolved. Germline V gene sequence: CDR1 MDHEN, CDR2 SYDVKM. Trimming shortened V by 6 bases and J by 3 bases, and 6 bases separated the two germline ends. CDR3 length equals 11 residues. The complete variable domain, with remaining parts taken from reference TRBV28 and TRBJ2-7, reads DVKVTQSSRYLVKRTGEKVFLECVQDMDHENMFWYRQDPGLGLRLIYFSYDVKMKEKGDIPEGYSVSREKKERFSLILESASTNQTSMYLCASSLLYEQYFGPGTRLTVT.

This rearrangement joins TRBV5-6 to TRBJ2-3; perhaps D is TRBD1 or TRBD2 (5 bases each). Germline-derived CDR1 and CDR2 are SGHDT and YYEEEE. V was cut by 4 bases and J by 0 bases, with 18 bases left in between. This CDR3 is 17 amino acids long. CDR3 sequence reads: CASSLSGTIGSTDTQYF. CDR3 in DNA: TGTGCCAGCAGCCTGTCAGGGACGATCGGTAGCACAGATACGCAGTATTTT.

This clonotype was picked up a small number of times. The chain carries TRBV9 and TRBJ1-2; D not certain. The CDR3 sequence is 11 residues long. V was trimmed by 2 bases and J by 1 base, leaving 0 bases between them. Germline V gives CDR1 SGDLS, CDR2 YYNGEE. CDR3 nucleotides: TGTGCCAGCAGCGTTAACTATGGCTACACCTTC. Protein sequence: CASSVNYGYTF.

This clonotype was picked up many times. V and J are TRBV24-1 and TRBJ1-5; weak D call: TRBD1 (6 bases). The CDR3 is 13 residues long. Germline CDR1 KGHDR, CDR2 SFDVKD. The ends were cut back, 9 bases at V and 6 bases at J, with 14 bases in the middle. The CDR3 DNA is TGTGCCACCGGGGGGCAGTTTGGTCAGCCCCAGCATTTT. Amino acid sequence: CATGGQFGQPQHF.

This rearrangement joins TRBV27 to TRBJ1-6; D is undetermined. The CDR3 is made up of 11 amino acids. The V and J ends lost 5 bases and 9 bases respectively, with 5 bases between them. Germline CDR1 is MNHEY and CDR2 is SMNVEV (reference sequence). The CDR3 DNA is TGTGCCAGCAGTCCTGGTTCACCCCTCCACTTT. It is translated as CASSPGSPLHF.

This clonotype came up many times. V is TRBV7-8 and J is TRBJ2-5; 8 positions agree with TRBD2. V shed 5 bases, J shed 9 bases, and the junction held 8 bases outside the gene matches. Germline V gene sequence: CDR1 SGHVS, CDR2 FQNEAQ. The CDR3 loop spans 13 amino acids. The CDR3 is CASSPTASGPQYF. CDR3 nucleotides: TGTGCCAGCAGCCCAACGGCTAGCGGGCCCCAGTACTTC.

V gene TRBV6-5 combines with J gene TRBJ1-5; weak D call: TRBD1 (5 bases). Germline V gene lookup returns CDR1 MNHEY and CDR2 SVGAGI. Trimming pared 8 bases from V and 5 bases from J, leaving 10 bases between. This CDR3 has 12 residues. The CDR3 region is CASGGFDQPQHF. The CDR3 DNA is TGTGCCAGCGGGGGTTTCGATCAGCCCCAGCATTTT.

The V and J genes are TRBV4-3 and TRBJ1-2; D is ambiguous. The CDR3 runs 15 residues. V gave up 1 base and J gave up 0 bases, with 9 bases separating them. CDR1 is LGHNA, CDR2 YSLEER, per germline. CDR3 protein: CASSQVMDPNYGYTF. The CDR3 DNA reads TGCGCCAGCAGCCAAGTGATGGACCCTAACTATGGCTACACCTTC.

This chain joins TRBV12-3 or TRBV12-4 and TRBJ2-1, with a tentative D call TRBD2 (7 bases). The V and J ends lost 4 bases and 6 bases respectively, with 13 bases between them. The CDR3 consists of 14 residues. The CDR3 sequence: CASSYGGPGNEQFF. The CDR3 DNA sequence: TGTGCCAGCAGTTACGGGGGGCCGGGCAATGAGCAGTTCTTC.

In its sample, this clonotype was seen many times. The V gene is TRBV5-6, the J gene TRBJ2-6; D might be TRBD1 (6 bases). Looked up from germline, CDR1 is SGHDT and CDR2 is YYEEEE. Trimming stripped 2 bases from V and 0 bases from J, with 18 bases between. The length of the CDR3 is 19 residues. The CDR3 loop is CASSFLQGVSRSGANVLTF. The CDR3 DNA is TGTGCCAGCAGCTTTTTACAGGGAGTATCACGCTCTGGGGCCAACGTCCTGACTTTC.

V gene TRBV7-9 combines with J gene TRBJ1-1, with D possibly TRBD1 on 5 matching bases. V lost 2 bases and J 5 bases, leaving 12 bases between the germline ends. This CDR3 region has 14 residues. Germline V gene sequence: CDR1 SEHNR, CDR2 FQNEAQ (reference sequence). This chain's CDR3 is CASSLRGSRTEAFF. The CDR3 nucleotides are TGTGCCAGCAGCTTAAGGGGAAGTCGGACTGAAGCTTTCTTT.

This clonotype has at least ten counts. The J gene is TRBJ1-5, the V gene TRBV12-3 or TRBV12-4; D ambiguous. Trimming took off 6 bases at V and 0 bases at J, with 24 bases between the two ends. This CDR3 is 19 amino acids long. CDR3 region: CASSSEHDPTSYSNQPQHF. CDR3 nucleotide sequence: TGTGCCAGCAGCTCTGAACACGACCCCACGTCCTATAGCAATCAGCCCCAGCATTTT.